These T cell receptor beta chains were read from a single sample in a study of T cells after yellow fever vaccination. TCRdb redid the calling of the 5' RACE reads with MiXCR, one entry per CDR3 protein. The table records about 350,000 distinct CDR3 sequences, approximately 10% of them present only once. The sample was PBMCs, taken on the day of the first yellow fever vaccination. The source is a man aged 18 to 30 who received the YFV17D yellow fever vaccine. CDR3s include the opening cysteine and the closing phenylalanine or tryptophan. The D gene is left open where the match is weak. Clone size is shown for a subset of rows, as once, few, many or a class of expanded clone.

>few|TRBD2|TRBJ2-1|TRBV5-6|15
CASSSPTSGRAVQFF
TGTGCCAGCAGCTCGCCGACTAGCGGTAGAGCTGTGCAGTTCTTC
>-|-|TRBJ1-5|TRBV18|17
CASSSDTLTGLGQPQHF
TGTGCCAGCTCATCCGACACCCTAACAGGCTTGGGGCAGCCCCAGCATTTT
>many|-|TRBJ2-3|TRBV12-3/TRBV12-4|14
CASSQGEGTDTQYF
TGTGCCAGCAGTCAGGGGGAGGGCACAGATACGCAGTATTTT
>few|-|TRBJ1-2|TRBV2|13
CASSEAGYYGYTF
TGTGCCAGCAGTGAAGCAGGGTACTATGGCTACACCTTC
>few|TRBD2|TRBJ2-5|TRBV15|18
CATSRSGPGTSGVETQYF
TGTGCCACCAGCAGATCGGGCCCAGGAACTAGCGGGGTTGAGACCCAGTACTTC
>few|-|TRBJ2-1|TRBV6-1|16
CASCGEAGRSYNEQFF
TGTGCCAGCTGCGGGGAGGCGGGGAGGTCCTACAATGAGCAGTTCTTC
>few|-|TRBJ1-2|TRBV11-2|13
CASSFQGWNGYTF
TGTGCCAGCAGCTTTCAAGGGTGGAATGGCTACACCTTC
>-|-|TRBJ1-2|TRBV7-8|16
CASSSKVGQTLYGYTF
TGTGCCAGCAGCTCGAAGGTGGGCCAGACCCTCTATGGCTACACCTTC
>many|-|TRBJ2-1|TRBV6-1|13
CASSEAELNEQFF
TGTGCCAGCAGTGAAGCCGAACTCAATGAGCAGTTCTTC
>-|-|TRBJ2-6|TRBV24-1|16
CATSPTVVSGANVLTF
TGTGCCACCAGTCCTACAGTGGTCTCTGGGGCCAACGTCCTGACTTTC